This T cell receptor beta chain is drawn from a study of early T cells in non-severe SARS-CoV-2 infection. Across the whole study: Sequencing input comprised bulk RNA from unsorted whole blood; chain pairing was not available.

Germline V gene lookup returns CDR1 SGHAT and CDR2 FQNNGV. This CDR3 region has 16 residues. V lost 1 base and J 0 bases, leaving 10 bases between the germline ends. Researchers attached unique molecular identifiers to individual cDNA molecules. TCRdb reprocessed the 5' RACE reads with MiXCR, giving one entry per CDR3 protein. The table lists approximately 22,000 distinct CDR3 sequences, around 5% of them singletons. This clonotype is labeled medium-sized. This sequence joins TRBV11-2 and TRBJ2-1; D may be TRBD1 (5 bases). The receptor was derived from an adult who was a healthcare worker with PCR-confirmed SARS-CoV-2 infection or an uninfected control (not recorded which). The sample taken for sequencing was whole blood. The CDR3 coding sequence is TGTGCCAGCAGCTTAGCGAGGACAACCTCCTACAATGAGCAGTTCTTC. As protein: CASSLARTTSYNEQFF.